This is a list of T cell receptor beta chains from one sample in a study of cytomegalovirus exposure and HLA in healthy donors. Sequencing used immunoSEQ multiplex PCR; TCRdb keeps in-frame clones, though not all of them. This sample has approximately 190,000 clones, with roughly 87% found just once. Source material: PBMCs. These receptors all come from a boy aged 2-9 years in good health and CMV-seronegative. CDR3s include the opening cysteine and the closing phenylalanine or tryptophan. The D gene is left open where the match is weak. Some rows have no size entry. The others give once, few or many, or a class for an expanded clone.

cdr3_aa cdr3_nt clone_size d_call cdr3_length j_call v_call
CASSREGHEQYF TGTGCCAGCTCACGAGAGGGCCACGAGCAGTACTTC few - 12 TRBJ2-7 TRBV18
CASSLQRDEGSSGANVLTF TGTGCCAGCAGCTTACAGCGGGATGAAGGGAGCTCTGGGGCCAACGTCCTGACTTTC - TRBD2 19 TRBJ2-6 TRBV7-6
CASSIGGNTIYF TGTGCCAGTAGTATCGGGGGAAACACCATATATTTT - - 12 TRBJ1-3 TRBV19
CAWVGQGNEQFF TGTGCCTGGGTGGGACAGGGGAATGAGCAGTTCTTC - TRBD1 12 TRBJ2-1 TRBV30
CASSFDNSGGTEAFF TGTGCCAGCAGTTTCGACAACTCGGGGGGGACTGAAGCTTTCTTT - - 15 TRBJ1-1 TRBV28
CASSVRLDNEQFF TGTGCCAGCAGCGTTAGACTGGACAATGAGCAGTTCTTC - - 13 TRBJ2-1 TRBV9
CASRATGTKNIQYF TGTGCCAGCAGAGCGACCGGGACCAAAAACATTCAGTACTTC - - 14 TRBJ2-4 TRBV6-5
CASSSRTSGQETQYF TGTGCCAGCAGTTCGAGGACTAGCGGGCAAGAGACCCAGTACTTC - TRBD2 15 TRBJ2-5 TRBV28
CAITGTGGRAGANVLTF TGTGCCATCACTGGTACAGGGGGGAGGGCTGGGGCCAACGTCCTGACTTTC few - 17 TRBJ2-6 TRBV10-3
CASSWAEQYF TGTGCCAGCAGTTGGGCCGAGCAGTACTTC - - 10 TRBJ2-7 TRBV28
CAWGAGGTQYF TGTGCCTGGGGTGCCGGAGGTACGCAGTATTTT - - 11 TRBJ2-3 TRBV30
CASSSSTGGGNQPQHF TGTGCCAGCAGCTCTTCGACAGGGGGTGGCAATCAGCCCCAGCATTTT - TRBD1 16 TRBJ1-5 TRBV7-8
CASSWTGVYGYTF TGTGCCAGCAGTTGGACAGGAGTCTATGGCTACACCTTC - TRBD1 13 TRBJ1-2 TRBV28
CASSLGLAGSHEQFF TGTGCCAGCAGCCTGGGACTAGCGGGATCCCATGAGCAGTTCTTC - TRBD2 15 TRBJ2-1 TRBV5-6
CAISVAGLAGADTQYF TGTGCCATCAGTGTCGCGGGACTAGCGGGAGCAGATACGCAGTATTTT - TRBD2 16 TRBJ2-3 TRBV10-3
CASSGGYGGYTF TGTGCCAGCAGCGGAGGTTATGGCGGCTACACCTTC - - 12 TRBJ1-2 TRBV14
CAISESRGRGSGNTIYF TGTGCCATCAGTGAGTCGCGGGGTCGGGGCTCTGGAAACACCATATATTTT once - 17 TRBJ1-3 TRBV10-3
CASSFLRTGGGSETQYF TGTGCCAGCAGTTTCCTCCGGACAGGGGGCGGTTCGGAGACCCAGTACTTC - TRBD1 17 TRBJ2-5 TRBV27
CASSVDLLTGVRYEQYF TGTGCCAGCAGTGTCGACCTCCTTACGGGGGTCCGCTACGAGCAGTACTTC once - 17 TRBJ2-7 TRBV6-1
CASSFTSPSGEQFF TGCGCCAGCAGCTTCACTAGCCCGTCGGGGGAGCAGTTCTTC - - 14 TRBJ2-1 TRBV5-1
CASSQSGQGINEKLFF TGCGCCAGCAGCCAATCTGGACAGGGAATTAATGAAAAACTGTTTTTT - TRBD1 16 TRBJ1-4 TRBV4-1
CASSLARQNTEAFF TGCGCCAGCAGCTTGGCCAGGCAGAACACTGAAGCTTTCTTT few - 14 TRBJ1-1 TRBV5-1
CASGRDRHNIQYF TGTGCCAGCGGACGGGACAGACACAACATTCAGTACTTC - TRBD1 13 TRBJ2-4 TRBV28
CASSYSVTGQIQWHF TGTGCCAGCAGTTACTCGGTGACAGGGCAAATCCAATGGCATTTT - TRBD1 15 TRBJ1-5 TRBV6-5
CASRPGLAVYNEQFF TGTGCCAGCAGACCGGGACTAGCTGTATACAATGAGCAGTTCTTC - TRBD2 15 TRBJ2-1 TRBV27
CASSPPLATGEAPLHF TGTGCCAGCTCACCACCGTTGGCGACTGGGGAGGCACCCCTCCACTTT - - 16 TRBJ1-6 TRBV18
CASSSGQVYNEQFF TGTGCCAGCAGTTCGGGACAGGTATACAATGAGCAGTTCTTC - TRBD1 14 TRBJ2-1 TRBV6-5
CASSSGTSSEQYF TGCGCCAGCAGCTCCGGGACTAGCTCCGAGCAGTACTTC - TRBD2 13 TRBJ2-7 TRBV5-1
CASSLGNQGRRSPLHF TGTGCCAGCAGCTTGGGTAATCAGGGTCGACGGTCACCCCTCCACTTT - - 16 TRBJ1-6 TRBV5-5
CASRTSAYEQYF TGTGCCAGCAGGACTAGCGCTTACGAGCAGTACTTC - TRBD2 12 TRBJ2-7 TRBV27
CASSVVSGGHYNEQFF TGTGCCAGCAGCGTAGTTAGCGGGGGGCACTACAATGAGCAGTTCTTC - TRBD2 16 TRBJ2-1 TRBV9
CASSPLGGQHLYEQYF TGTGCCAGCAGCCCCCTAGGGGGACAGCACCTGTACGAGCAGTACTTC - TRBD1 16 TRBJ2-7 TRBV7-9
CASSPGEREDNEQFF TGTGCCAGCAGCCCTGGAGAGCGGGAGGACAATGAGCAGTTCTTC - TRBD2 15 TRBJ2-1 TRBV7-9
CASSSLLAGANTGELFF TGCGCCAGCAGCTCGCTACTAGCGGGAGCTAACACCGGGGAGCTGTTTTTT - TRBD2 17 TRBJ2-2 TRBV5-1
CASSSLRDRNEKLFF TGTGCCAGCAGTTCCCTCAGGGACAGGAATGAAAAACTGTTTTTT - TRBD1 15 TRBJ1-4 TRBV27
CASSQTGGATEAFF TGCGCCAGCAGCCAGACAGGGGGTGCCACTGAAGCTTTCTTT few TRBD1 14 TRBJ1-1 TRBV4-1
CASSATGFSEKLFF TGTGCCAGCAGTGCCACAGGGTTTAGTGAAAAACTGTTTTTT - - 14 TRBJ1-4 TRBV28
CASSHPATGNNEQFF TGTGCCAGCAGTCACCCAGCGACAGGGAACAATGAGCAGTTCTTC - TRBD1 15 TRBJ2-1 TRBV6-6